Presented here are 19 T cell receptor beta chains from one specimen sequenced in a study of response to subunit inactivated influenza vaccine. TCRdb used MiXCR to reprocess the RT-PCR reads, holding one entry per CDR3 protein. The table includes 600,000 to 850,000 distinct CDR3 sequences, roughly 15% detected once. Material: PBMCs from blood, obtained approximately 15 days before vaccination. Source of these receptors: a man aged 50 to 59 who received an inactivated influenza vaccine.

The gene calls are TRBV7-2 and TRBJ2-1; the match to TRBD2 covers 12 bases. After removal of 2 bases from V and 7 bases from J, the junction contained 9 bases not matched to a gene. The CDR3 covers 17 residues. Germline assignment: CDR1 SGHTA and CDR2 FQGNSA. CDR3 sequence: CASSLRGRTSGTNEQFF. In DNA, the CDR3 is TGTGCCAGCAGCTTACGGGGGAGGACTAGCGGGACTAATGAGCAGTTCTTC.

J is TRBJ1-1 and V is TRBV29-1; 9 bases match TRBD1. The CDR3 loop spans 13 amino acids. The germline gives CDR1 SQVTM, CDR2 ANQGSEA. V shed 6 bases, J shed 5 bases, and the junction held 7 bases outside the gene matches. CDR3 residues: CSVDRDRVTEAFF. The CDR3 DNA follows: TGCAGCGTGGACCGGGACAGGGTTACTGAAGCTTTCTTT. Full variable domain (remainder filled in from reference TRBV29-1 and TRBJ1-1): SAVISQKPSRDICQRGTSLTIQCQVDSQVTMMFWYRQQPGQSLTLIATANQGSEATYESGFVIDKFPISRPNLTFSTLTVSNMSPEDSSIYLCSVDRDRVTEAFFGQGTRLTVV.

The chain uses TRBV4-1 and TRBJ2-2, with D possibly TRBD1 on 6 matching bases. The germline gives CDR1 MGHRA, CDR2 YSYEKL. The CDR3 is 15 residues long. V was clipped by 4 bases and J by 4 bases, with 13 bases between them. The CDR3 nucleotides are TGCGCCAGCAGCCGGAGTAAAGGGGGCACCGGGGAGCTGTTTTTT. It codes for CASSRSKGGTGELFF.

The chain uses TRBV12-3 or TRBV12-4 and TRBJ2-7, with 8 positions matching TRBD1. The V segment lost 5 bases and the J segment 6 bases; nucleotides outside the gene matches: 9. CDR3 size: 14 residues. The CDR3 region has the DNA TGTGCCAGCAGTCTGAGACAGGGGTTGAGCGAGCAGTACTTC. It codes for CASSLRQGLSEQYF.

J is TRBJ2-7 and V is TRBV20-1; D is possibly TRBD1 or TRBD2 (5 bases each). With 1 base removed from V and 2 bases from J, the gap between germline ends came to 12 bases. This CDR3 contains 14 residues. The germline gives CDR1 DFQATT, CDR2 SNEGSKA (reference sequence). CDR3 DNA sequence: TGCAGTGCTAGAGTATGGGGGTTGCCCTACGAGCAGTACTTC. Protein: CSARVWGLPYEQYF.

This rearrangement joins TRBV21-1 to TRBJ1-4. TRBV21-1 is marked as a pseudogene. CDR3 size: 15 residues. The CDR3 DNA reads as TGTGCCAGCAGCGGGCCCTCAGGGGCAAACGAAAAACTGTTTTTT. This encodes CASSGPSGANEKLFF.

Ten or more counts support this clonotype. The rearrangement uses TRBV4-2 and TRBJ2-7; D may be TRBD1 (6 bases). The germline CDR1 and CDR2 sequences are LGHNA and YNFKEQ. CDR3 length: 13 amino acids. The ends were cut back, 3 bases at V and 7 bases at J, with 13 bases in the middle. The CDR3, as DNA: TGTGCCAGCAGCCATGCAGGGGATGGTGAGCAGTACTTC. This translates into CASSHAGDGEQYF.

The chain uses TRBV5-1 and TRBJ2-7, with 11 bases that match TRBD2. V shed 0 bases and J 2 bases; nucleotides not matched to a gene: 10. Per the germline V gene, CDR1 is SGHRS and CDR2 is YFSETQ. This CDR3 has 18 residues. Written as DNA, the CDR3 is TGCGCCAGCAGCTTGGTCCCGGGACTAGCGGAACCTACCTACGAGCAGTACTTC. Its translation is CASSLVPGLAEPTYEQYF.

The rearrangement uses TRBV7-2 and TRBJ2-5; D is tentatively TRBD1 or TRBD2 (5 bases each). Germline loops: CDR1 SGHTA, CDR2 FQGNSA. V gave up 0 bases and J gave up 6 bases, with 14 bases separating them. The CDR3 sequence is 15 residues long. Written as DNA, the CDR3 is TGTGCCAGCAGCTTAGCGGGGGTTCGAGGAAAGACCCAGTACTTC. Translated, it gives CASSLAGVRGKTQYF.

This clonotype appeared a few times. The gene calls are TRBV20-1 and TRBJ2-7, with 8 bases matching TRBD1. After removal of 0 bases from V and 1 base from J, the junction contained 2 bases not matched to a gene. This CDR3 is 14 amino acids long. The germline V gene encodes CDR1 DFQATT and CDR2 SNEGSKA (reference sequence). The CDR3 protein is CSARDRTGSYEQYF. DNA of the CDR3: TGCAGTGCTAGAGATCGGACAGGGTCCTACGAGCAGTACTTC.

Many counts were recorded for this clonotype. The chain joins TRBV5-1 to TRBJ1-1; D unresolved. The germline V and J ends were trimmed by 5 bases and 1 base, with 12 bases remaining between them. The CDR3 length is 14 residues. Germline-derived CDR1 and CDR2 are SGHRS and YFSETQ. The CDR3 spells CASSRRSGNTEAFF. CDR3 nucleotide sequence: TGCGCCAGCAGTAGACGGTCGGGGAACACTGAAGCTTTCTTT.

The gene calls are TRBV5-1 and TRBJ2-7; TRBD1 matches 9 bases. The germline gives CDR1 SGHRS, CDR2 YFSETQ. Unmatched junction bases numbered 9, after V lost 0 bases and J lost 5 bases. CDR3 size: 16 residues. The CDR3 DNA reads as TGCGCCAGCAGCTTGGGACGCGGACAGGGGTACCACGAGCAGTACTTC. Protein product: CASSLGRGQGYHEQYF. Full variable domain (remainder filled in from reference TRBV5-1 and TRBJ2-7): KAGVTQTPRYLIKTRGQQVTLSCSPISGHRSVSWYQQTPGQGLQFLFEYFSETQRNKGNFPGRFSGRQFSNSRSEMNVSTLELGDSALYLCASSLGRGQGYHEQYFGPGTRLTVT.

The rearrangement links TRBV7-8 to TRBJ2-7, with 12 bases identical to TRBD2. Germline CDR1 is SGHVS and CDR2 is FQNEAQ. The CDR3 length is 18 residues. V shed 0 bases, J shed 0 bases, and the junction held 6 bases outside the gene matches. The CDR3 DNA reads TGTGCCAGCAGCTTAGCGCGTGGACTAGCGGGGCGCTCCTACGAGCAGTACTTC. Its translation is CASSLARGLAGRSYEQYF.

This sequence joins TRBV7-9 and TRBJ2-7; possible D gene TRBD2, 6 bases. This CDR3 is 15 amino acids long. CDR1 SEHNR and CDR2 FQNEAQ come from the germline V gene (reference sequence). V shed 5 bases and J shed 6 bases, with 20 bases lying between them. Written as DNA, the CDR3 is TGTGCCAGCAGCCTACCACCGATTACCGGGGGCGAGCAGTACTTC. It yields the protein CASSLPPITGGEQYF.

This clonotype occurred a few times. The V and J genes are TRBV7-8 and TRBJ2-5; 16 bases map to TRBD2. From germline, CDR1 is SGHVS and CDR2 FQNEAQ. Trimming removed 5 bases from V and 4 bases from J; junction bases left unmatched: 13. There are 19 residues in the CDR3. CDR3 sequence reads: CASSQQPGLAGGPRETQYF. For the CDR3, the DNA is TGTGCCAGCAGCCAACAACCGGGACTAGCGGGAGGGCCTCGAGAGACCCAGTACTTC.

This clonotype turned up a few times. This chain uses TRBV5-1 with TRBJ1-2; D not resolved. Looked up from germline, CDR1 is SGHRS and CDR2 is YFSETQ. The CDR3 extends over 15 amino acids. V lost 0 bases, J lost 5 bases, and 14 bases lay in between. The DNA for the CDR3 is TGCGCCAGCAGCTTGGATGTTCGAAGCTTTTATGGCTACACCTTC. Its translation is CASSLDVRSFYGYTF.

The rearrangement uses TRBV9 and TRBJ2-7; a possible D gene is TRBD1 (6 bases). Germline CDR1 and CDR2: SGDLS and YYNGEE. Trimming removed 0 bases from V and 0 bases from J, with 10 bases in between. The CDR3 totals 15 residues. CDR3 protein: CASSVGRDNSYEQYF. The CDR3 DNA follows: TGTGCCAGCAGCGTAGGTCGGGACAACTCCTACGAGCAGTACTTC.

This chain uses TRBV7-9 with TRBJ1-1, with D tentatively TRBD1 (6 bases). There are 13 residues in the CDR3. Per the germline V gene, CDR1 is SEHNR and CDR2 is FQNEAQ (reference sequence). Between the trimmed V and J ends, which lost 11 bases and 5 bases, there was a span of 18 bases. The DNA of the CDR3 is TGTGCCGAAAGGGGGGATGTAATAACTGAAGCTTTCTTT. Its protein is CAERGDVITEAFF. The whole variable domain, filled in from reference TRBV7-9 and TRBJ1-1, reads DTGVSQNPRHKITKRGQNVTFRCDPISEHNRLYWYRQTLGQGPEFLTYFQNEAQLEKSRLLSDRFSAERPKGSFSTLEIQRTEQGDSAMYLCAERGDVITEAFFGQGTRLTVV.

This clonotype was seen only a few times. V usage is TRBV20-1 and J usage is TRBJ2-1, with 10 bases matching TRBD2. Germline lookup yields CDR1 DFQATT and CDR2 SNEGSKA (reference sequence). The J segment lost 3 bases and the V segment lost 6 bases, leaving 8 bases of the junction unmatched. The CDR3 loop spans 15 amino acids. This CDR3 is CSARNSGRIYNEQFF. The CDR3 nucleotides read TGCAGTGCCAGAAATAGCGGGAGGATCTACAATGAGCAGTTCTTC.